These 23 T cell receptor beta chains originate from one sample sequenced in a study of shared T cell receptors in the human thymus. Produced via immunoSEQ multiplex PCR; TCRdb's table is partial and in-frame only. The table shows under 450,000 clones, with just under 95% occurring only once. The sequenced material came from thymocytes. These receptors all come from a human donor.

The CDR3 nucleotides are TGTGCCAGCAGCCCCGCCGGGGACATATACACCGGGGAGCTGTTTTTT. The encoded protein is CASSPAGDIYTGELFF. The chain couples TRBV5-8 to TRBJ2-2, with D possibly matching TRBD1 (6 bases). Germline CDR1 reads SGHTS; CDR2 reads YDEGEE. This CDR3 has 16 residues. With 4 bases removed from V and 3 bases from J, the gap between germline ends came to 16 bases.

This CDR3 is CASTFDGMGQQYF. CDR3 DNA: TGCGCCAGCACCTTCGACGGGATGGGACAGCAGTACTTC. The V and J genes are TRBV5-1 and TRBJ2-7; perhaps D is TRBD1 or TRBD2 (5 bases each). Germline CDR1 reads SGHRS; CDR2 reads YFSETQ. This CDR3 is 13 amino acids long. V lost 6 bases to trimming and J lost 8 bases, with 18 bases between them.

This clone was found once. This chain connects TRBV23-1 to TRBJ1-2; the match to TRBD1 covers 8 bases. TRBV23-1 is recorded as an ORF, its role being uncertain. The CDR3 is made up of 18 amino acids. V shed 2 bases and J 5 bases; nucleotides not matched to a gene: 16. The chain's CDR3 is CASSQLQDRGCALYGYTF. The CDR3 coding sequence is TGCGCCAGCAGTCAACTACAAGACAGGGGTTGTGCCTTATATGGCTACACCTTC.

V usage is TRBV29-1 and J usage is TRBJ2-3, with no clear D. This CDR3 is 11 amino acids long. In germline, CDR1 is SQVTM, CDR2 ANQGSEA. Trimming took 5 bases from V and 0 from J, leaving 3 bases between them. This chain's CDR3 is CSVLSTDTQYF. The CDR3 coding sequence is TGCAGCGTTCTCAGCACAGATACGCAGTATTTT.

The chain carries TRBV7-9 and TRBJ2-1; 7 bases fit TRBD2. With V trimmed by 0 bases and J by 3 bases, 5 bases remained unmatched. CDR1 SEHNR and CDR2 FQNEAQ come from the germline V gene (reference sequence). The CDR3 spans 16 residues. The CDR3, as DNA: TGTGCCAGCAGCTTAGCGCTATCGGGAGGCTACAATGAGCAGTTCTTC. Encoded protein: CASSLALSGGYNEQFF.

The J gene is TRBJ2-7, the V gene TRBV2; D uncertain. The CDR3 spans 12 residues. V lost 9 bases and J lost 0, with 9 bases in between. Germline CDR1 reads SNHLY; CDR2 reads FYNNEI. This CDR3 reads CARQRSSYEQYF. The CDR3 region has the DNA TGTGCCAGACAGAGGAGCTCCTACGAGCAGTACTTC.

Only a few counts were recorded for this clone. The rearrangement joins TRBV27 to TRBJ2-3; 7 positions match TRBD2. The CDR3 extends over 14 amino acids. The germline gives CDR1 MNHEY, CDR2 SMNVEV (reference sequence). The V segment lost 6 bases and the J segment 8 bases; nucleotides outside the gene matches: 11. Written as DNA, the CDR3 is TGTGCCAGCAGGAAGTTGCTGCGGGAGCGTACGCAGTATTTT. Translating gives CASRKLLRERTQYF.

This clone was seen more than once but under ten times. V gene TRBV19 combines with J gene TRBJ1-2, with D unresolved. This CDR3 is 16 amino acids long. V was pared by 5 bases and J by 5 bases, with 21 bases between. CDR1 is LNHDA and CDR2 is SQIVND in the germline V gene (reference sequence). The CDR3 region has the DNA TGTGCCAGTAGTGATGATCTAGGACCACCCTTTTATGGCTACACCTTC. Protein: CASSDDLGPPFYGYTF.

The rearrangement joins TRBV7-2 to TRBJ2-7; 8 bases are shared with TRBD1. V was clipped by 5 bases and J by 2 bases; unmatched bases: 8. This CDR3 is 15 amino acids long. Germline lookup yields CDR1 SGHTA and CDR2 FQGNSA. DNA of the CDR3: TGTGCCAGCAGCGTTGACAGGGGAGAAACCTACGAGCAGTACTTC. Translation: CASSVDRGETYEQYF.

The chain recombines TRBV11-2 with TRBJ2-1, with 9 bases aligning to TRBD1. V lost 3 bases and J lost 2; bases outside the gene matches: 5. In germline, CDR1 is SGHAT, CDR2 FQNNGV. The CDR3 contains 16 residues. The CDR3 bases are TGTGCCAGCAGCTTCCCCGGGACAGGGACCTACAATGAGCAGTTCTTC. It yields the protein CASSFPGTGTYNEQFF.

The DNA of the CDR3 is TGTGCCAGCAGCCCGGATCCCAATAGCGGGAGGAGATCAGATACGCAGTATTTT. Translated: CASSPDPNSGRRSDTQYF. The chain joins TRBV7-8 to TRBJ2-3; 10 bases fit TRBD2. J gave up 4 bases and V 5 bases, and 15 bases lay outside the gene matches. The V gene's germline CDR1 is SGHVS and CDR2 FQNEAQ. The CDR3 is 18 residues long. Using reference TRBV7-8 and TRBJ2-3 for the parts outside the CDR3, the full variable domain is GAGVSQSPRYKVAKRGQDVALRCDPISGHVSLFWYQQALGQGPEFLTYFQNEAQLDKSGLPSDRFFAERPEGSVSTLKIQRTQQEDSAVYLCASSPDPNSGRRSDTQYFGPGTRLTVL.

The chain employs TRBV19 and TRBJ1-4; weak D call: TRBD1 (6 bases). With 3 bases removed from V and 7 bases from J, the gap between germline ends came to 12 bases. The CDR3 length is 14 residues. Per the germline V gene, CDR1 is LNHDA and CDR2 is SQIVND (reference sequence). The CDR3 nucleotides are TGTGCCAGTAGTATGCGGGGGGCCGGTGAAAAACTGTTTTTT. Protein: CASSMRGAGEKLFF.

This chain joins TRBV6-1 and TRBJ2-7; TRBD1 aligns across 7 bases. This CDR3 is 17 amino acids long. The trim removed 4 bases at V and 5 bases at J, leaving 17 bases unmatched. Germline V lookup: CDR1 MNHNS, CDR2 SASEGT. Written as DNA, the CDR3 is TGTGCCAGCAGTGTCGTCTTTCCCCCGACAGGGATCCACGAGCAGTACTTC. This gives the protein CASSVVFPPTGIHEQYF.

This clone was seen only once. The chain joins TRBV7-9 to TRBJ2-5; 11 bases match TRBD2. Losses at the gene ends were 5 bases for V and 5 bases for J; bases not matched to a gene: 16. This CDR3 has 18 residues. Germline CDR1 reads SEHNR; CDR2 reads FQNEAQ (reference sequence). CDR3 bases: TGTGCCAGCAGCCCTATGACTAGCGGGAACACTTTAAACGAGACCCAGTACTTC. It specifies CASSPMTSGNTLNETQYF.

The chain is built from TRBV11-3 and TRBJ2-3; D perhaps matches TRBD2 (6 bases). Per germline, CDR1 SGHNT and CDR2 YENEEA. The CDR3 is made up of 17 amino acids. V lost 1 base to trimming and J lost 6 bases, with 20 bases between them. The DNA of the CDR3 is TGTGCCAGCAGCTTAGGCGGGGTTCGGGCTCCGGCCGATACGCAGTATTTT. Protein: CASSLGGVRAPADTQYF.

As for this clone: Within the sample, other DNA sequences also encode this same CDR3. The chain carries TRBV30 and TRBJ1-5; a possible D gene is TRBD1 (5 bases). This CDR3 is 13 amino acids long. Germline V gene sequence: CDR1 GTSNPN, CDR2 SVGIG (reference sequence). The V end lost 1 base, the J end lost 4 bases, and 8 bases lay between the germline ends. The CDR3 loop reads CAWSGGDNQPQHF. DNA for the CDR3: TGTGCCTGGAGTGGAGGGGATAATCAGCCCCAGCATTTT.

The chain recombines TRBV6-5 with TRBJ1-1, with a possible D match to TRBD1 (6 bases). Trimming stripped 4 bases from V and 4 bases from J, with 13 bases between. This CDR3 is built from 14 residues. Germline-derived CDR1 and CDR2 are MNHEY and SVGAGI. The CDR3 nucleotides are TGTGCCAGCAGTTCGCTGACAGGAGGCACTGAAGCTTTCTTT. It is translated as CASSSLTGGTEAFF.

The rearrangement links TRBV7-2 to TRBJ1-5, with a weak D call TRBD1 (6 bases). Trimming cost V 0 bases and J 6 bases, with 9 bases left between them. From germline, CDR1 is SGHTA and CDR2 FQGNSA. The CDR3 runs to 14 residues. The CDR3 DNA reads TGTGCCAGCAGCTTAGCTGCAGGGGTTCAGCCCCAGCATTTT. Amino acid sequence: CASSLAAGVQPQHF.

CDR3 in amino acids: CASSQKSLGTSSGRSYEQYF. CDR3 nucleotide sequence: TGTGCCAGCAGCCAAAAGAGTCTGGGCACCTCTAGCGGGAGAAGTTACGAGCAGTACTTC. This chain uses TRBV14 with TRBJ2-7, with 10 bases lining up with TRBD2. Germline CDR1 is SGHDN and CDR2 is FVKESK. After removal of 2 bases from V and 4 bases from J, the junction contained 20 bases not matched to a gene. CDR3 length equals 20 residues.

This clone appeared a few times. The chain links TRBV14 to TRBJ2-1, with TRBD2 identical over 7 bases. The V segment lost 3 bases and the J segment 5 bases; nucleotides outside the gene matches: 7. This CDR3 has 15 residues. CDR1 is SGHDN and CDR2 is FVKESK in the germline V gene. The CDR3 loop reads CASSHSLGTNNEQFF. The CDR3 bases are TGTGCCAGCAGCCACTCACTCGGGACTAACAATGAGCAGTTCTTC.

The V and J genes are TRBV7-6 and TRBJ2-3, with 9 bases matching TRBD1. The CDR3 is 18 residues long. V lost 6 bases to trimming and J lost 2 bases; unmatched junction nucleotides: 15. Germline V gives CDR1 SGHVS, CDR2 FNYEAQ. CDR3: CASSYKSRTGEPTDTQYF. The CDR3 DNA follows: TGTGCCAGCAGTTATAAATCCCGGACAGGGGAACCCACAGATACGCAGTATTTT.

CDR3 nucleotide sequence: TGTGCCAGCCTTTCGGAGGGAGAGACCCAGTACTTC. It yields the protein CASLSEGETQYF. The rearrangement uses TRBV18 and TRBJ2-5; tentatively, D is TRBD2 (6 bases). CDR1 is KGHSH, CDR2 LQKENI, per germline. The CDR3 contains 12 residues. Trimming pared 8 bases from V and 4 bases from J, leaving 11 bases between.

The chain joins TRBV14 to TRBJ1-3; 7 bases agree with TRBD1. Unmatched junction bases numbered 7, after V lost 4 bases and J lost 4 bases. The CDR3 covers 15 residues. Germline values: CDR1 SGHDN, CDR2 FVKESK. Here the CDR3 DNA reads TGTGCCAGCAGCCCCAGGGGGGGCTTCGGAAACACCATATATTTT. Translated, it gives CASSPRGGFGNTIYF.